One and the same sample provided the 14 T cell receptor beta chains below, sequenced in a study of cytomegalovirus exposure and HLA in healthy donors. The PCR employed 60 Vbeta primers together with 13 Jbeta primers. Profiling relied on immunoSEQ multiplex PCR, and the TCRdb table lists in-frame clones only, not all of them. The data contain about 160,000 clones, just under 65% of them singletons. Material: PBMCs. The receptor source for this set is a woman aged 55-70 years in good health and CMV-seropositive.

This clone was detected a few times. The rearrangement uses TRBV5-1 and TRBJ2-7; D is perhaps TRBD1 (5 bases). This CDR3 spans 15 amino acids. The germline V gene encodes CDR1 SGHRS and CDR2 YFSETQ. Trimming removed 0 bases from V and 1 base from J, with 11 bases in between. The CDR3 region is CASSLGTTESYEQYF. In DNA, the CDR3 is TGCGCCAGCAGCTTGGGGACAACGGAATCCTACGAGCAGTACTTC.

J is TRBJ2-3 and V is TRBV27; TRBD2 agrees at 15 bases. The length of the CDR3 is 17 residues. J lost 5 bases, V lost 5 bases, and 8 bases had no gene match. Germline CDR1 and CDR2: MNHEY and SMNVEV (reference sequence). DNA of the CDR3: TGTGCCAGCAGTCTCCCCGGACTAGCGGGAGGGGGAGATACGCAGTATTTT. This codes for CASSLPGLAGGGDTQYF.

The V gene is TRBV7-7, the J gene TRBJ2-1, with D possibly TRBD2 on 6 matching bases. CDR1 and CDR2 (germline): SSHAT, FNYEAQ (reference sequence). The CDR3 spans 15 residues. Between the trimmed V and J ends, which lost 3 bases and 4 bases, there was a span of 13 bases. The CDR3 here is CASSLGLTLYNEQFF. In DNA form, the CDR3 reads TGTGCCAGCAGCTTGGGACTCACTCTTTACAATGAGCAGTTCTTC.

The J gene is TRBJ1-5, the V gene TRBV2; D not resolved. V was trimmed by 0 bases and J by 5 bases, leaving 8 bases between them. Germline lookup yields CDR1 SNHLY and CDR2 FYNNEI. There are 14 residues in the CDR3. CDR3 loop: CASSEALDDQPQHF. In DNA, the CDR3 is TGTGCCAGCAGTGAAGCGCTAGACGATCAGCCCCAGCATTTT.

This clone was seen a few times. The rearrangement uses TRBV15 and TRBJ2-3, with a tentative D call TRBD1 (6 bases). V was pared by 0 bases and J by 1 base, with 11 bases between. This CDR3 spans 16 amino acids. Germline V gives CDR1 LNHNV, CDR2 YYDKDF (reference sequence). CDR3 coding DNA: TGTGCCACCAGCAGAGATTGGCCAGGGGGCACAGATACGCAGTATTTT. Encoded protein: CATSRDWPGGTDTQYF.

V usage is TRBV13 and J usage is TRBJ2-5; 7 nucleotides agree with TRBD1. Near its end, the DNA agrees better with TRBJ2-7, so the J call may be wrong. The CDR3 runs to 13 residues. CDR1 PRHDT and CDR2 FYEKMQ come from the germline V gene (reference sequence). The CDR3 here is CASSLDGQVEQYF. The CDR3, as DNA: TGTGCCAGCAGCTTAGACGGACAGGTCGAGCAGTACTTC.

The rearrangement uses TRBV5-1 and TRBJ2-3; 9 nucleotides agree with TRBD1. The length of the CDR3 is 16 residues. V lost 4 bases, J lost 2 bases, and 8 bases stayed unmatched. The germline CDR1 and CDR2 sequences are SGHRS and YFSETQ. CDR3 in amino acids: CASSPGGTGITDTQYF. The CDR3 coding sequence is TGCGCCAGCAGCCCCGGCGGGACAGGGATCACAGATACGCAGTATTTT.

The chain employs TRBV28 and TRBJ1-2; D call uncertain. The length of the CDR3 is 14 residues. The germline V gene has CDR1 MDHEN and CDR2 SYDVKM. The germline V and J ends were trimmed by 3 bases and 5 bases, with 13 bases remaining between them. Here the CDR3 reads CASSLGRSAYGYTF. The DNA for the CDR3 is TGTGCCAGCAGTTTGGGCAGGTCGGCGTATGGCTACACCTTC.

This clone has more than one count but fewer than ten. The chain has TRBV30 and TRBJ1-3, with 10 positions matching TRBD1. Germline V CDR1 and CDR2: GTSNPN, SVGIG (reference sequence). This CDR3 is 18 amino acids long. The V segment lost 0 bases and the J segment 7 bases; nucleotides outside the gene matches: 15. The CDR3 coding sequence is TGTGCCTGGAGTGTAAGCCGAATGTTGGGACAGGGGTCGAACACCATATATTTT. It specifies CAWSVSRMLGQGSNTIYF.

V gene TRBV28 combines with J gene TRBJ2-7; 16 bases are shared with TRBD2. In germline, CDR1 is MDHEN, CDR2 SYDVKM. This CDR3 is 17 amino acids long. The trim removed 5 bases at V and 6 bases at J, leaving 10 bases unmatched. The CDR3 sequence is CASSKGTSGRARAEQYF. The CDR3 bases are TGTGCCAGCAGTAAAGGGACTAGCGGGAGGGCCAGGGCCGAGCAGTACTTC.

Of note for this clone: The same CDR3 can be traced to other DNA sequences in this sample. The chain employs TRBV15 and TRBJ2-7, with TRBD2 matching over 9 bases. CDR3 length equals 15 residues. Germline CDR1 LNHNV, CDR2 YYDKDF (reference sequence). Germline trimming cut 0 bases from V and 1 base from J; bases unmatched to any gene: 1. The CDR3 DNA sequence: TGTGCCACCAGCAGAGATCTAGCGGGATCCTACGAGCAGTACTTC. Translating it yields CATSRDLAGSYEQYF.

This clone was recorded a few times. The rearrangement uses TRBV5-1 and TRBJ2-7, with 8 bases lining up with TRBD1. Germline V CDR1 and CDR2: SGHRS, YFSETQ. The CDR3 contains 14 residues. Trimming took 4 bases from V and 7 from J; bases not matched to a gene: 10. CDR3 DNA sequence: TGCGCCAGCAGCGTGGGACAGGTAGGAGGAGAGCAGTACTTC. It encodes CASSVGQVGGEQYF.

The gene calls are TRBV2 and TRBJ2-3, with 14 bases lining up with TRBD2. The CDR3 spans 22 residues. CDR1 and CDR2 (germline): SNHLY, FYNNEI. V shed 8 bases and J 5 bases; nucleotides not matched to a gene: 27. The CDR3 sequence: CASPGYPAPSPRTSGRIDTQYF. In nucleotides, the CDR3 is TGTGCCAGCCCCGGGTACCCCGCTCCCTCCCCTCGGACTAGCGGGAGGATAGATACGCAGTATTTT.

This chain joins TRBV7-9 and TRBJ1-1; 8 bases match TRBD1. Germline-derived CDR1 and CDR2 are SEHNR and FQNEAQ (reference sequence). The ends lost 3 bases at V and 7 bases at J; junction bases unmatched: 7. The CDR3 consists of 14 residues. The CDR3 spells CASSFGQGTGEAFF. The CDR3 coding sequence is TGTGCCAGCAGCTTTGGACAGGGTACGGGTGAAGCTTTCTTT.